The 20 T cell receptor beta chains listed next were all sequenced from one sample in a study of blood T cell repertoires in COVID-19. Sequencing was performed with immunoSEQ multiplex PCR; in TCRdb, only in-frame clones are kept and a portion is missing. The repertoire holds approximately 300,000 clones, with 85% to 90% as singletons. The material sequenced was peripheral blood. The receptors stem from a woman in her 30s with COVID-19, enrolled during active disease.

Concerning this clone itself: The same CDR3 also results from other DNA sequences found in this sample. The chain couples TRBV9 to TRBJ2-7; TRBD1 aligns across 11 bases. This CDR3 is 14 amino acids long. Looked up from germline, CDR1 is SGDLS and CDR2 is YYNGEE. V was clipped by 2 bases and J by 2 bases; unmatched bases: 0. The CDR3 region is CASSVGQGAYEQYF. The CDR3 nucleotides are TGTGCCAGCAGCGTGGGACAGGGGGCCTACGAGCAGTACTTC.

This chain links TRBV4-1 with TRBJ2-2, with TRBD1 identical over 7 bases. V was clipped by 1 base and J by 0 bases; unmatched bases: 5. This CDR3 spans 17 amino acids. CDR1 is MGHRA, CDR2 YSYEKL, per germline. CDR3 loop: CASSQGRGTTNTGELFF. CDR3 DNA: TGCGCCAGCAGCCAAGGCAGGGGGACAACGAACACCGGGGAGCTGTTTTTT.

This CDR3 reads CASSLTRGTYNEQFF. Here the CDR3 DNA reads TGCGCCAGCAGCTTAACCAGGGGAACCTACAATGAGCAGTTCTTC. The V call is TRBV5-1, the J call TRBJ2-1; D possibly corresponds to TRBD1 (6 bases). The CDR3 loop spans 15 amino acids. CDR1 is SGHRS, CDR2 YFSETQ, per germline. V was clipped by 2 bases and J by 2 bases, with 11 bases between them.

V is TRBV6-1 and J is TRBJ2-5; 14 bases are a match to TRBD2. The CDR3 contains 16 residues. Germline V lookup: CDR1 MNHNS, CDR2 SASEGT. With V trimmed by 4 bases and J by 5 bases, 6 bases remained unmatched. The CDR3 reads CASSGLGTSGSETQYF. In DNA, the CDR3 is TGTGCCAGCAGTGGCCTCGGGACTAGCGGGAGCGAGACCCAGTACTTC.

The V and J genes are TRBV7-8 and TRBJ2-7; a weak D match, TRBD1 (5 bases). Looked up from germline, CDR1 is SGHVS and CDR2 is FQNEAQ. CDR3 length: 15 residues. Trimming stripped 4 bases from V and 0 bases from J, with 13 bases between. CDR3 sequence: CASSSRAQGSYEQYF. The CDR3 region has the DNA TGTGCCAGCAGCTCCCGGGCCCAGGGCTCCTACGAGCAGTACTTC.

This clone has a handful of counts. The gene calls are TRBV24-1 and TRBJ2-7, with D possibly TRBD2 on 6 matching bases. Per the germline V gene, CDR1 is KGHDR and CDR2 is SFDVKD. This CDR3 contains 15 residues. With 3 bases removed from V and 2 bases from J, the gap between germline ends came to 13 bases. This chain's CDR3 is CATSDPRTGAYEQYF. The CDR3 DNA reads TGTGCCACCAGTGATCCTAGGACGGGAGCCTACGAGCAGTACTTC.

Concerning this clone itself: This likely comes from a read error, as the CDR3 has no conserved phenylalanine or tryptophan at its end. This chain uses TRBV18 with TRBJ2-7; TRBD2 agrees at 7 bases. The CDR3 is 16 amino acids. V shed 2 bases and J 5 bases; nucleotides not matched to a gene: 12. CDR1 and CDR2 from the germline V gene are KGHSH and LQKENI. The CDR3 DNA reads TGTGCCAGCTCACCAAAATCTGGCGGGAGTGGGAACGAGCAGTACATC. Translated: CASSPKSGGSGNEQYI.

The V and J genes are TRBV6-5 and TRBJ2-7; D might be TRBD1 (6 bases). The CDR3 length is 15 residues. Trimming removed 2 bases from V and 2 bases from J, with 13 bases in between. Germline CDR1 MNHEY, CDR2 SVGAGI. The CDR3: CASSYGTPPAYEQYF. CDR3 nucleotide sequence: TGTGCCAGCAGTTACGGGACACCGCCCGCCTACGAGCAGTACTTC.

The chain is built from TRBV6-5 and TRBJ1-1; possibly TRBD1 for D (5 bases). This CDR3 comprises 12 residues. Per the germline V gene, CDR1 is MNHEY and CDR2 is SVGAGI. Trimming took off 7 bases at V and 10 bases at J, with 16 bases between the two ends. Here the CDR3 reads CASNLTGGGAFF. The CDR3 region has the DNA TGTGCCAGCAATTTAACGGGGGGGGGAGCTTTCTTT.

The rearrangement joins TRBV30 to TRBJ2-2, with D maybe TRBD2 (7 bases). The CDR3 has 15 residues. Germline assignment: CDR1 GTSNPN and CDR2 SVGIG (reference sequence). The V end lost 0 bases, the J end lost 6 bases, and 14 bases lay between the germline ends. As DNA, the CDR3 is TGTGCCTGGAGTGTACTGGACGGGGGGCCCGGGGAGCTGTTTTTT. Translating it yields CAWSVLDGGPGELFF.

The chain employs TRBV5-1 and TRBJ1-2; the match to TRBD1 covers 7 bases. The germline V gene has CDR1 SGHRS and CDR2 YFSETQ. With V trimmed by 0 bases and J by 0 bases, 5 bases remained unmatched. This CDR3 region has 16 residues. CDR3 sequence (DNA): TGCGCCAGCAGCTTGGCAAGACAGGGCGCTAACTATGGCTACACCTTC. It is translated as CASSLARQGANYGYTF.

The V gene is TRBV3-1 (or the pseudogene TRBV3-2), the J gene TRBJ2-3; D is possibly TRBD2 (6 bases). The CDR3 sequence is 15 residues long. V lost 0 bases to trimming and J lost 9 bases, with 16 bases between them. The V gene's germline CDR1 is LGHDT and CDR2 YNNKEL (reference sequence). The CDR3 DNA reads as TGTGCCAGCAGCCAAGACCCTCGGCCACGGGAGACGCAGTATTTT. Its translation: CASSQDPRPRETQYF.

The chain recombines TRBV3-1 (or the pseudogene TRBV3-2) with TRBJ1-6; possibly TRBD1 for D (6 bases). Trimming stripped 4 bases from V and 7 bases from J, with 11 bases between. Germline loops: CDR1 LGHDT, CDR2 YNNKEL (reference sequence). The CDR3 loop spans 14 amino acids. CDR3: CASSPGTSNSPLHF. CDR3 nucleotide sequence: TGTGCCAGCAGCCCCGGGACATCCAATTCACCCCTCCACTTT.

The CDR3 region is CASSQGHAGGPPDTQYF. The DNA of the CDR3 is TGTGCCAGCAGCCAAGGACACGCGGGAGGGCCCCCAGATACGCAGTATTTT. The rearrangement joins TRBV3-1 (or the pseudogene TRBV3-2) to TRBJ2-3; 9 nucleotides match TRBD2. V shed 1 base and J 4 bases; nucleotides not matched to a gene: 9. Germline V gives CDR1 LGHDT, CDR2 YNNKEL (reference sequence). The CDR3 is made up of 17 amino acids.

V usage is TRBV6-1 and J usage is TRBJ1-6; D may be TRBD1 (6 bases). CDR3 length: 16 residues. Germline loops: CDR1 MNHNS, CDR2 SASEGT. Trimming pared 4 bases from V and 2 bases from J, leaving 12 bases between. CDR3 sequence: CASSATRGAYNSPLHF. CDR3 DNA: TGTGCCAGCAGTGCAACCAGGGGAGCCTATAATTCACCCCTCCACTTT.

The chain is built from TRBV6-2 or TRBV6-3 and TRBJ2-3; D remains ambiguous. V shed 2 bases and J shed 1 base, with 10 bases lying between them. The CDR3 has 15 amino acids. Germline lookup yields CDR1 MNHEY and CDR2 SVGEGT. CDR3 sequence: CASSYPFVGTDTQYF. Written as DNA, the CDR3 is TGTGCCAGCAGTTACCCCTTTGTTGGCACAGATACGCAGTATTTT.

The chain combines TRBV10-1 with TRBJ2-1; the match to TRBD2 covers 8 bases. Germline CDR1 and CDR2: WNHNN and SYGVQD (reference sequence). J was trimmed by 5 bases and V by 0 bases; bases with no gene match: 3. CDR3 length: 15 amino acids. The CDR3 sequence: CASSESIAGNNEQFF. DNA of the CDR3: TGCGCCAGCAGTGAGTCGATAGCGGGAAACAATGAGCAGTTCTTC.

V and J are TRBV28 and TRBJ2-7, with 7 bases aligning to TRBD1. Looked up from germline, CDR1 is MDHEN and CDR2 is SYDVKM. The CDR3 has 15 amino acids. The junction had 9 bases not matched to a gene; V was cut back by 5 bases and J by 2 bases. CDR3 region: CASSVPGQSTYEQYF. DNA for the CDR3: TGTGCCAGCAGTGTTCCGGGACAGAGTACCTACGAGCAGTACTTC.

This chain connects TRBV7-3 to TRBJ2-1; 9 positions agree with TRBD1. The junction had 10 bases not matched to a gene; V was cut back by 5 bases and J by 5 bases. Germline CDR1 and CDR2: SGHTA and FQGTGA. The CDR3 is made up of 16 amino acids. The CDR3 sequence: CASSPTGGTHHNEQFF. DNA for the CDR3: TGTGCCAGCAGCCCTACAGGGGGCACTCACCACAATGAGCAGTTCTTC.

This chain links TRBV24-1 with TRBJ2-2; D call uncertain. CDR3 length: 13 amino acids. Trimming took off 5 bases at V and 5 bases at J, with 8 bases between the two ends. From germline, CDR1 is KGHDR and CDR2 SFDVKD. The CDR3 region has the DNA TGTGCCACCAGTGTAACCAGAACCGGGGAGCTGTTTTTT. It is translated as CATSVTRTGELFF.